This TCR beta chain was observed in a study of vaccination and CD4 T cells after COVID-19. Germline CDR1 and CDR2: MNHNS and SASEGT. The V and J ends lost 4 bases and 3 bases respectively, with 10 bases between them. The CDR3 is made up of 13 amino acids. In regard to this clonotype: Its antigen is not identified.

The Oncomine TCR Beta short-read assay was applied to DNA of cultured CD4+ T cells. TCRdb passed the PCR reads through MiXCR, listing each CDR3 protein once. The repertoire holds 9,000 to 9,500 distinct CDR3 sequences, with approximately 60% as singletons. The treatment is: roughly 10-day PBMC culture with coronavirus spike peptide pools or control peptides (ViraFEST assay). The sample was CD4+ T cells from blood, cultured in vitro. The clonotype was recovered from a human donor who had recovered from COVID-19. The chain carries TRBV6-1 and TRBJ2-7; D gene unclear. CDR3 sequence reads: CASSVGQHYEQYF. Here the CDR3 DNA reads TGTGCCAGCAGTGTTGGGCAGCACTACGAGCAGTACTTC.